What follows is one T cell receptor (beta chain) and its context. Antigen: not known. Trimming left V 1 base short and J 6 bases short, with 13 bases between. The germline gives CDR1 DFQATT, CDR2 SNEGSKA (reference sequence). The CDR3 is 15 amino acids. Three rounds of nested PCR, following a modified ARM-PCR protocol, produced the TCRbeta library. A single record per CDR3 protein comes from TCRdb applying MiXCR to the multiplex PCR reads. The table records about 43,000 distinct CDR3 sequences, approximately 61% of them present only once. The entry originates in a study of tumor and adjacent non-tumor tissue in lung cancer. Study overall: Histology: around twelve adenocarcinoma, a couple of squamous cell carcinoma, 1 small cell lung cancer.

Broader study findings: Significantly higher TCR diversity was found in tumor than normal lung. In normal lung, the top 100 clones were significantly more dominant than in tumor.

The template was RNA from unsorted bulk tissue. The normal lung tissue was taken more than 3 cm from the tumor edge. This chain links TRBV20-1 with TRBJ1-6, with D possibly matching TRBD1 (5 bases). Material: distant non-tumor lung tissue. This TCR was sampled from a man aged 50-60 years with non-small cell lung cancer. CDR3 bases: TGCAGTGCTAGAGTTGAGCAGGGTGGTAATTCACCCCTCCACTTT. Protein: CSARVEQGGNSPLHF.